These 23 T cell receptor beta chains were all obtained from the same sample, sequenced in a study of cytomegalovirus exposure and HLA in healthy donors. Primers included in the PCR were 60 Vbeta and 13 Jbeta primers. Assay: immunoSEQ multiplex PCR; the TCRdb copy retains only in-frame clones and omits some. Of more than 100,000 clones listed, roughly 80% were seen once; the top ten hold about 4.1%. Sequenced input: PBMCs. These receptors originate from a middle-aged man in good health and CMV-seropositive.

V usage is TRBV28 and J usage is TRBJ1-2, with D perhaps matching TRBD1 (5 bases). This CDR3 is built from 17 residues. V lost 7 bases and J 2 bases, leaving 23 bases between the germline ends. Germline V gene lookup returns CDR1 MDHEN and CDR2 SYDVKM. CDR3 protein: CASTEVGLQGKNYGYTF. Here the CDR3 DNA reads TGTGCCAGCACTGAAGTTGGTCTGCAGGGCAAAAACTATGGCTACACCTTC.

The V and J genes are TRBV19 and TRBJ2-7; possibly TRBD2 for D (6 bases). The ends were cut back, 5 bases at V and 0 bases at J, with 20 bases in the middle. Germline lookup yields CDR1 LNHDA and CDR2 SQIVND (reference sequence). The length of the CDR3 is 17 residues. Here the CDR3 DNA reads TGTGCCAGTAGTGGGCCAGACGGGGGACCCAGCTCCTACGAGCAGTACTTC. Translated: CASSGPDGGPSSYEQYF.

This clone was found a few times. This same CDR3 is encoded by further DNA sequences in the sample. J is TRBJ2-1 and V is TRBV27, with TRBD1 as a possible D gene (6 bases). The V end was cut by 5 bases, the J end by 3 bases, with 11 bases between. CDR1 MNHEY and CDR2 SMNVEV come from the germline V gene (reference sequence). The CDR3 has 14 residues. CDR3 region: CASSQDRNYNEQFF. The CDR3 bases are TGTGCCAGCAGTCAAGACAGGAACTACAATGAGCAGTTCTTC.

V is TRBV5-1 and J is TRBJ2-2; possibly TRBD1 for D (5 bases). Between the trimmed V and J ends, which lost 0 bases and 4 bases, there was a span of 10 bases. The CDR3 contains 15 residues. The germline gives CDR1 SGHRS, CDR2 YFSETQ. The CDR3 nucleotides are TGCGCCAGCAGCTTGGTGGAGCAGGGCACCGGGGAGCTGTTTTTT. Residues: CASSLVEQGTGELFF.

This chain connects TRBV21-1 to TRBJ1-5. TRBV21-1 is described as a pseudogene. The CDR3 covers 20 residues. The chain's CDR3 is CASSKGTGVRERESNQPQHF. The CDR3 coding sequence is TGTGCCAGCAGCAAAGGAACTGGGGTAAGGGAAAGGGAGAGCAATCAGCCCCAGCATTTT.

The chain combines TRBV5-6 with TRBJ1-1, with TRBD1 matching 10 bases. Germline-derived CDR1 and CDR2 are SGHDT and YYEEEE. CDR3 length equals 12 residues. V shed 3 bases, J shed 11 bases, and the junction held 4 bases outside the gene matches. CDR3 residues: CASSSGTGEAFF. The CDR3, as DNA: TGTGCCAGCAGCTCCGGGACAGGGGAGGCTTTCTTT.

This clone has only a few counts. The J gene is TRBJ1-2, the V gene TRBV9; 9 bases align to TRBD1. V dropped 4 bases and J dropped 6; count of bases not matched to a gene: 10. The CDR3 has 15 amino acids. CDR1 and CDR2 (germline): SGDLS, YYNGEE. In DNA form, the CDR3 reads TGTGCCAGCAGCCGTCGACTACAGGGGGCGGATGGCTACACCTTC. Its protein product is CASSRRLQGADGYTF.

The CDR3 spells CSGKGGTEAFF. As DNA, the CDR3 is TGCAGCGGAAAAGGGGGCACTGAAGCTTTCTTT. V usage is TRBV29-1 and J usage is TRBJ1-1; D possibly corresponds to TRBD1 (6 bases). The V end was cut by 7 bases, the J end by 4 bases, with 10 bases between. Germline CDR1 SQVTM, CDR2 ANQGSEA. The CDR3 is 11 residues long.

This rearrangement joins TRBV28 to TRBJ2-4, with TRBD2 identical over 12 bases. Germline V CDR1 and CDR2: MDHEN, SYDVKM. This CDR3 comprises 16 residues. Trimming took 4 bases from V and 3 from J; bases not matched to a gene: 4. This CDR3 is CASSSLAGGGKNIQYF. In DNA, the CDR3 is TGTGCCAGCAGTTCCCTAGCGGGGGGGGGCAAAAACATTCAGTACTTC.

The J gene is TRBJ2-1, the V gene TRBV7-9; the D gene is possibly TRBD1 (8 bases). V was shortened by 5 bases and J by 5 bases, with 16 bases between the two germline ends. This CDR3 contains 15 residues. Germline CDR1 is SEHNR and CDR2 is FQNEAQ (reference sequence). The CDR3 loop reads CASSIQGGTNNEQFF. The DNA for the CDR3 is TGTGCCAGCAGCATACAGGGGGGGACCAACAATGAGCAGTTCTTC.

V gene TRBV11-2 combines with J gene TRBJ1-2; possibly TRBD1 for D (5 bases). The CDR3 length is 13 residues. V was clipped by 10 bases and J by 0 bases, with 12 bases between them. CDR1 is SGHAT, CDR2 FQNNGV, per germline. CDR3 in amino acids: CATGGNANYGYTF. CDR3 coding DNA: TGTGCCACCGGGGGTAATGCTAACTATGGCTACACCTTC.

The J gene is TRBJ1-1, the V gene TRBV6-6; 10 bases agree with TRBD1. The germline V gene encodes CDR1 MNHNY and CDR2 SVGAGI (reference sequence). The CDR3 totals 15 residues. The junction had 3 bases not matched to a gene; V was cut back by 5 bases and J by 0 bases. This CDR3 is CASSATGGLNTEAFF. The CDR3 DNA follows: TGTGCCAGCAGTGCGACAGGGGGCCTGAACACTGAAGCTTTCTTT.

V gene TRBV19 combines with J gene TRBJ2-1; D is perhaps TRBD1 (6 bases). The ends were cut back, 6 bases at V and 4 bases at J, with 10 bases in the middle. CDR1 and CDR2 from the germline V gene are LNHDA and SQIVND (reference sequence). This CDR3 has 13 amino acids. As DNA, the CDR3 is TGTGCCAGTAGCGGGACACCATACAATGAGCAGTTCTTC. Its translation is CASSGTPYNEQFF.

The chain links TRBV5-1 to TRBJ2-7; 13 bases match TRBD2. The CDR3 length is 16 residues. From germline, CDR1 is SGHRS and CDR2 YFSETQ. The V segment lost 3 bases and the J segment 2 bases; nucleotides outside the gene matches: 5. CDR3 sequence (DNA): TGCGCCAGCAGCTCCACTAGCGGGAGGGCCACCTACGAGCAGTACTTC. Protein product: CASSSTSGRATYEQYF.

The genes are TRBV27 and TRBJ2-7, with D possibly TRBD1 on 6 matching bases. Per germline, CDR1 MNHEY and CDR2 SMNVEV (reference sequence). Trimming removed 5 bases from V and 11 bases from J, with 19 bases in between. This CDR3 has 13 residues. The CDR3 sequence is CASSPHLTGNKYF. In DNA, the CDR3 is TGTGCCAGCAGTCCCCACTTGACAGGTAATAAGTACTTC.

The V and J genes are TRBV29-1 and TRBJ1-1, with TRBD1 as a possible D gene (5 bases). CDR1 and CDR2 from the germline V gene are SQVTM and ANQGSEA. V lost 8 bases, J lost 7 bases, and 20 bases lay in between. The CDR3 covers 13 residues. The CDR3 sequence is CSTRGGRGIEAFF. CDR3 sequence (DNA): TGCAGCACCCGAGGTGGGAGGGGAATTGAAGCTTTCTTT.

The chain has TRBV5-1 and TRBJ2-7; 8 bases fit TRBD2. Per the germline V gene, CDR1 is SGHRS and CDR2 is YFSETQ. The CDR3 totals 16 residues. Unmatched junction bases numbered 9, after V lost 4 bases and J lost 0 bases. In DNA, the CDR3 is TGCGCCAGCAGCCCTCCCTCGAGCGGGGGCTCCTACGAGCAGTACTTC. Its protein is CASSPPSSGGSYEQYF. Using reference TRBV5-1 and TRBJ2-7 for the parts outside the CDR3, the full variable domain is KAGVTQTPRYLIKTRGQQVTLSCSPISGHRSVSWYQQTPGQGLQFLFEYFSETQRNKGNFPGRFSGRQFSNSRSEMNVSTLELGDSALYLCASSPPSSGGSYEQYFGPGTRLTVT.

The chain employs TRBV10-3 and TRBJ2-5; possibly TRBD1 for D (5 bases). The closer fit of TRBJ2-7 to the DNA end suggests the J call may be wrong. Per germline, CDR1 ENHRY and CDR2 SYGVKD. CDR3 size: 15 residues. The CDR3 nucleotides read TGTGCCATCAGTGACGAGACAGCCATTACCTACGAGCAGTACTTC. The encoded protein is CAISDETAITYEQYF.

The rearrangement links TRBV18 to TRBJ2-1; 8 nucleotides agree with TRBD2. The CDR3 loop spans 15 amino acids. Germline V lookup: CDR1 KGHSH, CDR2 LQKENI. Trimming took 2 bases from V and 7 from J; bases not matched to a gene: 7. DNA for the CDR3: TGTGCCAGCTCACCAACAGCGGGAGTCTTTAATGAGCAGTTCTTC. Translated, it gives CASSPTAGVFNEQFF.

The rearrangement uses TRBV5-4 and TRBJ1-3; D is unresolved. V was cut by 5 bases and J by 0 bases, with 9 bases left in between. The CDR3 consists of 14 residues. Germline V lookup: CDR1 SGHNT, CDR2 YYREEE (reference sequence). CDR3 nucleotides: TGTGCCAGCAGGCGGGAACTCTCTGGAAACACCATATATTTT. Encoded protein: CASRRELSGNTIYF.

Details on this clone: The sample carries other DNA sequences with the same CDR3. V usage is TRBV18 and J usage is TRBJ2-5; no reliable D call. V was cut by 6 bases and J by 1 base, with 12 bases left in between. Germline CDR1 KGHSH, CDR2 LQKENI. The length of the CDR3 is 14 residues. The CDR3 nucleotides read TGTGCCAGCTCCCCCCGCCGGAGCCAAGAGACCCAGTACTTC. This gives the protein CASSPRRSQETQYF.

This chain links TRBV11-1 with TRBJ2-7; 10 positions agree with TRBD2. This CDR3 region has 14 residues. Trimming cost V 1 base and J 3 bases; bases outside gene matches: 0. Germline lookup yields CDR1 SGHAT and CDR2 FQDESV (reference sequence). The CDR3 spells CASSLGLAGYEQYF. CDR3 bases: TGTGCCAGCAGCTTAGGACTAGCGGGCTACGAGCAGTACTTC. The full variable domain, its missing parts supplied by reference TRBV11-1 and TRBJ2-7, is EAEVAQSPRYKITEKSQAVAFWCDPISGHATLYWYRQILGQGPELLVQFQDESVVDDSQLPKDRFSAERLKGVDSTLKIQPAELGDSAMYLCASSLGLAGYEQYFGPGTRLTVT.

J is TRBJ1-1 and V is TRBV5-1; tentative D call: TRBD1 (5 bases). CDR3 length: 12 amino acids. Germline CDR1 and CDR2: SGHRS and YFSETQ. The V end lost 1 base, the J end lost 9 bases, and 10 bases lay between the germline ends. The CDR3 reads CASSLYDSQAFF. CDR3 nucleotides: TGCGCCAGCAGCTTGTACGACAGCCAAGCTTTCTTT.